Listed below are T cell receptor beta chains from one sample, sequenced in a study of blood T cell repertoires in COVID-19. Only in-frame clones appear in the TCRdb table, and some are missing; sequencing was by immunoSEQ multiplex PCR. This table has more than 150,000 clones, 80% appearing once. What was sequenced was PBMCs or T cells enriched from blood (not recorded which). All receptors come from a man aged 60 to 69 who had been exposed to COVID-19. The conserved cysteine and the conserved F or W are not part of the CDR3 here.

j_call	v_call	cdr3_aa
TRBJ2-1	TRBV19	ASSQGAGDEQF
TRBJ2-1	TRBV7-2	ASSFSGDLSYNEQF
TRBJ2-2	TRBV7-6	ASSFLAGGTGELF
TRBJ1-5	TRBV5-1	ASRETYNQPQH
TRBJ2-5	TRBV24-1	ATSDPGLVPETQY
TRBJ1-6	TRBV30	AWSVGQGRNSPLH
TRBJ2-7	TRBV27	ASSFTATYEQY
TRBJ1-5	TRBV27	ASSLSAAGQGFNQPQH
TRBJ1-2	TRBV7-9	ASSLGGASGYT
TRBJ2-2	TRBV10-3	ATTGTGGTGELF
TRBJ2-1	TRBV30	AWSVSVLAGFNEQF
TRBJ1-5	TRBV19	ASAQDLAQH
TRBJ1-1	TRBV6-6	ASNQGGNTEAF
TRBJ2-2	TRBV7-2	ASSLSRGRGTGELF
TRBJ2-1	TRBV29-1	SADRLDEQF
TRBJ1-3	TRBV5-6	ASSFNRQPRSGNTIY
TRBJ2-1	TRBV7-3	ASSLLGPYGEQF
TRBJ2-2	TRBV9	ASSEGFGWLAGTGELF
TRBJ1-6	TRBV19	ATSGQGNSPLH
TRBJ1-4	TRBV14	ASSQGAGQGGKLF
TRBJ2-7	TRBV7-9	ASSFRTSDEQY
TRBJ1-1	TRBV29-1	SASNLPNTEAF
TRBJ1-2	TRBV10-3	AISEAGAPGGYT
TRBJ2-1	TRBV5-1	ASSRNGSPYNEQF
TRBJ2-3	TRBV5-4	ASRLLAATDTQY
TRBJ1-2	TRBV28	ASSFPTGGRGYT
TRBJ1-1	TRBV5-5	ASSSRGRDTEAF